This T cell receptor beta chain was found in a study of Tregs in tolerant kidney transplant recipients. Sequenced by immunoSEQ multiplex PCR; TCRdb stores in-frame clones only, minus some. The sample contains 65,000 to 85,000 clones, more than 85% of which appear only once. The nonmyeloablative bone marrow transplants came from related graft donors, with transient mixed chimerism. Between the trimmed V and J ends, which lost 3 bases and 13 bases, there was a span of 19 bases. This CDR3 is 15 amino acids long. Germline loops: CDR1 SGHTA, CDR2 FQGNSA. General study results and limits: Donor-specific Treg expansion exceeded global Treg expansion in tolerant patients, suggesting antigen drive. The small number of patients limits these findings pending further validation.

Details on this clone: Its antigen is as yet unknown.

Specimen: CD4+ T cells from blood (PBMCs), collected 24 months after the transplant. The clonotype comes from a human patient who received a combined kidney and bone marrow transplant. A subset of T cells may come from the graft donor. J is TRBJ1-6 and V is TRBV7-2; tentatively, D is TRBD1 (5 bases). The CDR3 loop is CASSFDSPLGGPLHF. The DNA for the CDR3 is TGTGCCAGCAGCTTTGACAGTCCCTTAGGTGGGCCCCTCCACTTT.